This T cell receptor (beta chain) came from a study of CD8+ T cells in alopecia areata. Study background: Treated patients took oral tofacitinib at 5 to 10 mg twice daily. Study conclusions and caveats: Affected scalp, especially in alopecia totalis/universalis, had a higher clonality than normal scalp did.

The researchers isolated CD4+ and CD8+ T cells from PBMCs by sorting. CDR1 is SQVTM, CDR2 ANQGSEA, per germline. The CDR3 contains 15 residues. The trim removed 5 bases at V and 4 bases at J, leaving 11 bases unmatched. As the sequencing template, cDNA was produced by extracting RNA and reverse transcribing it. Using immunoSEQ multiplex PCR, the repertoire was profiled, and TCRdb retains in-frame clones only, with some absent. Here the sample spans 160,000 or so clones, roughly 70% being singletons. The table lists this clone with a few counts. What it recognizes is unknown. The sequence derives from a human donor with alopecia areata. The chain links TRBV29-1 to TRBJ2-7, with TRBD1 matching 10 bases. The sample consisted of CD8+ T cells sorted from blood, taken at week 0. Here the CDR3 reads CSVPRWTGGIYEQYF. The DNA for the CDR3 is TGCAGCGTTCCACGATGGACAGGGGGTATATACGAGCAGTACTTC.